Below, one T cell receptor beta chain is given with its context. Its antigen is unknown. Using immunoSEQ multiplex PCR, the repertoire was profiled, and TCRdb retains in-frame clones only, with some absent. The profile shows some 120,000 clones, about 90% of them singletons. Trimming took 3 bases from V and 8 from J; bases not matched to a gene: 3. The CDR3 contains 14 residues. The V gene's germline CDR1 is MGHRA and CDR2 YSYEKL. The entry originates in a study of T cell responses to AZD1222 COVID-19 vaccine. Study-level results: Just 5 to 7 people given AZD1222 tested seropositive at baseline. Unmutated regions of variants are reportedly targeted by nearly half of spike-specific TCRs. Across the whole spike, CD4 TCRs peaked at regions 160-218 and 743-854. Increased Spike-specific TCR breadth and depth were observed after two AZD1222 doses.

The V and J genes are TRBV4-1 and TRBJ1-4; 10 nucleotides agree with TRBD1. This clonotype originated in an adult who received the AZD1222 COVID-19 vaccine. The sequences come from peripheral blood, collected 28 days after the second AZD1222 dose. Here the CDR3 reads CASSQGQGQEKLFF. CDR3 DNA sequence: TGCGCCAGCAGCCAGGGACAGGGGCAAGAAAAACTGTTTTTT.